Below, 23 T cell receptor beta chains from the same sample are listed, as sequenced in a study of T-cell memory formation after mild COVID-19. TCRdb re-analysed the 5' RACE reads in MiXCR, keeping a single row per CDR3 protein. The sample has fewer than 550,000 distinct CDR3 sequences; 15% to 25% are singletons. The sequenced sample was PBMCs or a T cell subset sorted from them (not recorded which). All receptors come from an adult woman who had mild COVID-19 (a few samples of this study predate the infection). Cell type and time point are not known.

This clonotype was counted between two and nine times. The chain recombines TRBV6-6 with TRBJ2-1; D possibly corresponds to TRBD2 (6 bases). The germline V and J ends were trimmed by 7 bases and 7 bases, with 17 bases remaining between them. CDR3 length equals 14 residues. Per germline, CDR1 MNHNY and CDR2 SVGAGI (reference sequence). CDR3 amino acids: CASTPHPGGNEQFF. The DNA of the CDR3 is TGTGCCAGCACCCCTCATCCCGGGGGAAATGAGCAGTTCTTC.

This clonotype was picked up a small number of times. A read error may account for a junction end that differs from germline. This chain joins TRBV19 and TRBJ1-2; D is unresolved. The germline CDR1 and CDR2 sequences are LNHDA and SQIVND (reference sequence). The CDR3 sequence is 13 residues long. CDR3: CASSITGGEVCSF. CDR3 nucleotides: TGTGCCAGTAGTATAACCGGTGGAGAGGTCTGCTCCTTC.

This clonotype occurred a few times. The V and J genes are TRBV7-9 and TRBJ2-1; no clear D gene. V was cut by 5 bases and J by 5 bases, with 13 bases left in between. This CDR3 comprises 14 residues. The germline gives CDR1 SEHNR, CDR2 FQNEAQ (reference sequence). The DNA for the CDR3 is TGTGCCAGCAGCGTCCCCCCCGGCGACAATGAGCAGTTCTTC. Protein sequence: CASSVPPGDNEQFF.

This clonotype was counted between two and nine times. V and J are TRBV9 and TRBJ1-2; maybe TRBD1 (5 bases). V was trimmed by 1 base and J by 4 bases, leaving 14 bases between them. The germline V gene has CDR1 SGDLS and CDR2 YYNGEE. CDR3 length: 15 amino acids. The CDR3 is CASSVPLGAFYGYTF. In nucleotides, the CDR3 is TGTGCCAGCAGCGTACCTCTAGGGGCCTTCTATGGCTACACCTTC. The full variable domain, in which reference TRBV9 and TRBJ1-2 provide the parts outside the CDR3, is DSGVTQTPKHLITATGQRVTLRCSPRSGDLSVYWYQQSLDQGLQFLIQYYNGEERAKGNILERFSAQQFPDLHSELNLSSLELGDSALYFCASSVPLGAFYGYTFGSGTRLTVV.

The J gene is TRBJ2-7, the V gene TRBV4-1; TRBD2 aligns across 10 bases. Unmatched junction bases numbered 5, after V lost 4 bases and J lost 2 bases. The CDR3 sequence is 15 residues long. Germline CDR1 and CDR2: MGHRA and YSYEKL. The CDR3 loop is CASSLGTSVAYEQYF. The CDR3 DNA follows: TGCGCCAGCAGCCTCGGGACTAGCGTTGCCTACGAGCAGTACTTC.

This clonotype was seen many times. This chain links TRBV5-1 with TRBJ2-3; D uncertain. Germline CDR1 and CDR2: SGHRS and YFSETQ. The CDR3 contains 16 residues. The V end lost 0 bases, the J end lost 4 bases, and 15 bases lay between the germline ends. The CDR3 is CASSLVGYPRADTQYF. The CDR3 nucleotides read TGCGCCAGCAGCTTGGTGGGGTACCCTCGAGCAGATACGCAGTATTTT.

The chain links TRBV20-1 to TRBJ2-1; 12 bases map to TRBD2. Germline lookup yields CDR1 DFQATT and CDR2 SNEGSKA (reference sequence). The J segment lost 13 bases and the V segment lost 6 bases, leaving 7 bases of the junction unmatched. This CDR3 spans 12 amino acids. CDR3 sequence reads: CSAATSGRSQFF. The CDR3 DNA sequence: TGCAGTGCCGCGACTAGCGGGAGATCACAGTTCTTC.

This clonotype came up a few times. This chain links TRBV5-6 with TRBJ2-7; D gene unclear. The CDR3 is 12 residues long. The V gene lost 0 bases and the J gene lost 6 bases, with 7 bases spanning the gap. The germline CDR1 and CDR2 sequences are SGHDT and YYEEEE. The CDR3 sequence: CASSLAGREQYF. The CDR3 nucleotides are TGTGCCAGCAGCTTGGCTGGTCGCGAGCAGTACTTC.

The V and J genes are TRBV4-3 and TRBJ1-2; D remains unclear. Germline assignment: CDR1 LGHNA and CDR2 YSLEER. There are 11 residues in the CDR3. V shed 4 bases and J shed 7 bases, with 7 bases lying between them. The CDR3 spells CASSREGGYTF. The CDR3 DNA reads TGCGCCAGCAGCCGGGAAGGTGGCTACACCTTC.

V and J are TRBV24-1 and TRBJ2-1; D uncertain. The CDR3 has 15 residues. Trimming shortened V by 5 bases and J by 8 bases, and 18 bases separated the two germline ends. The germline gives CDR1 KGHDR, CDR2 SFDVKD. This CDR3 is CATSAPGPAYDEQFF. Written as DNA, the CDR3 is TGTGCCACCAGTGCCCCCGGGCCCGCATACGATGAGCAGTTCTTC.

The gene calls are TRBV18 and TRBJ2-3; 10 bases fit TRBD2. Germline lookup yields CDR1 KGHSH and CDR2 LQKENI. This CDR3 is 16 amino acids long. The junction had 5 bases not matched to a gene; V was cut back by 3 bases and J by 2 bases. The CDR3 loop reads CASSPPTSGFTDTQYF. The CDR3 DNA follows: TGTGCCAGCTCACCCCCGACTAGCGGGTTCACAGATACGCAGTATTTT.

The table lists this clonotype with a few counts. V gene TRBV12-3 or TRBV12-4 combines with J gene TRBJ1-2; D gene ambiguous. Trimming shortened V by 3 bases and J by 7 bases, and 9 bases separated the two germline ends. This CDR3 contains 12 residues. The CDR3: CASSLVGIGYTF. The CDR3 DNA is TGTGCCAGCAGTTTGGTTGGTATTGGCTACACCTTC.

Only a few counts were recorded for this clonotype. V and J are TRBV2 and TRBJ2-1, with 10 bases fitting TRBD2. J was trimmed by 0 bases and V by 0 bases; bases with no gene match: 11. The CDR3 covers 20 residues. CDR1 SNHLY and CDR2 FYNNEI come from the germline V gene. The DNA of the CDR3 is TGTGCCAGCAGTGAAGCGCTTGCTAGCGGGGGCCCGAGCTCCTACAATGAGCAGTTCTTC. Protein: CASSEALASGGPSSYNEQFF.

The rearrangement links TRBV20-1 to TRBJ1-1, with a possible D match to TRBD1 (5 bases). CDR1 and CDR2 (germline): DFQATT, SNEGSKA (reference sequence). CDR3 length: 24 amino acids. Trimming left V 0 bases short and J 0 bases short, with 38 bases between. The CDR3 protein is CSAREPNRRFSGTGGIPMNTEAFF. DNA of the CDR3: TGCAGTGCTAGAGAGCCTAATCGTCGGTTCTCAGGGACGGGCGGGATTCCGATGAACACTGAAGCTTTCTTT.

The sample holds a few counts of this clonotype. In DNA, the CDR3 is TGTGCCAGCAGCTTCGGAGGGGGCTCCTATAATTCACCCCTCCACTTT. It encodes CASSFGGGSYNSPLHF. The chain uses TRBV7-2 and TRBJ1-6, with D possibly matching TRBD1 (6 bases). Germline CDR1 and CDR2: SGHTA and FQGNSA. There are 16 residues in the CDR3. Trimming stripped 3 bases from V and 0 bases from J, with 9 bases between.

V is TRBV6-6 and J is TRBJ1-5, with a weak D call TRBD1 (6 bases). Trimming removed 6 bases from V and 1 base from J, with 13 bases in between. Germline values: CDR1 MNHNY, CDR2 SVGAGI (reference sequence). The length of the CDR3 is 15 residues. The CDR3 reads CASRQNRVSNQPQHF. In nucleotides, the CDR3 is TGTGCCAGCAGACAGAACAGGGTCAGCAATCAGCCCCAGCATTTT.

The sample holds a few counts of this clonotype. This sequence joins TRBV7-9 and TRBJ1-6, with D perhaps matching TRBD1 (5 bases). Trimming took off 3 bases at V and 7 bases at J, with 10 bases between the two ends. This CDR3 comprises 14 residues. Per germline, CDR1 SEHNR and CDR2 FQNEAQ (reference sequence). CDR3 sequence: CASSFEDTNSPLHF. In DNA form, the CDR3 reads TGTGCCAGCAGCTTTGAGGACACCAATTCACCCCTCCACTTT. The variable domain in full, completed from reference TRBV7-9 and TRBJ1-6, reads DTGVSQNPRHKITKRGQNVTFRCDPISEHNRLYWYRQTLGQGPEFLTYFQNEAQLEKSRLLSDRFSAERPKGSFSTLEIQRTEQGDSAMYLCASSFEDTNSPLHFGNGTRLTVT.

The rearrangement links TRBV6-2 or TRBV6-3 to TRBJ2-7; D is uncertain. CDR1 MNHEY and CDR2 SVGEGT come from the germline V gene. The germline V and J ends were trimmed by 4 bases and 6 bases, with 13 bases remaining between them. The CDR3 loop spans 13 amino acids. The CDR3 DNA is TGTGCCAGCAGTTCTAGGAACAGTTTCGAGCAGTACTTC. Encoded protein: CASSSRNSFEQYF.

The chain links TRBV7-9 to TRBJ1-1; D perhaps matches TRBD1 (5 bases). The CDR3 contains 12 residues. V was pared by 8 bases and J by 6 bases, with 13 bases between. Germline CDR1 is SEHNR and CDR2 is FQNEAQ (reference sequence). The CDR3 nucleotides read TGTGCCAGCGGGGACGCTAAGGCTGAAGCTTTCTTT. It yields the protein CASGDAKAEAFF.

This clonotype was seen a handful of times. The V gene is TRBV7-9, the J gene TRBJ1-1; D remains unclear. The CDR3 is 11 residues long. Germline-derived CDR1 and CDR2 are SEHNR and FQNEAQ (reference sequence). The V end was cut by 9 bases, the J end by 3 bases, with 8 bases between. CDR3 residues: CASIQHTEAFF. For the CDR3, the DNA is TGTGCCAGTATACAGCACACTGAAGCTTTCTTT.

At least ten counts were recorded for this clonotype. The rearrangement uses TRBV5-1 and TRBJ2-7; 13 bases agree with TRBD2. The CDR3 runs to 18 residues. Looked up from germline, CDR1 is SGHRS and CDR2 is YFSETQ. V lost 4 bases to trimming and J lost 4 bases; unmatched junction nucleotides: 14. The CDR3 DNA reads TGCGCCAGCAGCCCCGGGACTAGCGGGGCCATCTCCCCGTACGAGCAGTACTTC. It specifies CASSPGTSGAISPYEQYF. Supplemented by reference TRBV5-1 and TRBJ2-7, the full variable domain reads KAGVTQTPRYLIKTRGQQVTLSCSPISGHRSVSWYQQTPGQGLQFLFEYFSETQRNKGNFPGRFSGRQFSNSRSEMNVSTLELGDSALYLCASSPGTSGAISPYEQYFGPGTRLTVT.

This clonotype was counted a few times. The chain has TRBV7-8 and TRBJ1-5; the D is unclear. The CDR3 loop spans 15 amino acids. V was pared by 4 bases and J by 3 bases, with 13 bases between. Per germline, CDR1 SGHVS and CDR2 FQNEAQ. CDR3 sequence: CASSSAAGDNQPQHF. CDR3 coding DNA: TGTGCCAGCAGCTCAGCGGCAGGAGACAATCAGCCCCAGCATTTT.

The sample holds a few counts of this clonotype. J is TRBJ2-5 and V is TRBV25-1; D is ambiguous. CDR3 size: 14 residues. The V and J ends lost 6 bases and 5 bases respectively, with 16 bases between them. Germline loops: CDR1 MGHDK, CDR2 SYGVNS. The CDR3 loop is CASSRRQVGETQYF. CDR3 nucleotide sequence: TGTGCCAGCAGCCGACGGCAAGTGGGGGAGACCCAGTACTTC.